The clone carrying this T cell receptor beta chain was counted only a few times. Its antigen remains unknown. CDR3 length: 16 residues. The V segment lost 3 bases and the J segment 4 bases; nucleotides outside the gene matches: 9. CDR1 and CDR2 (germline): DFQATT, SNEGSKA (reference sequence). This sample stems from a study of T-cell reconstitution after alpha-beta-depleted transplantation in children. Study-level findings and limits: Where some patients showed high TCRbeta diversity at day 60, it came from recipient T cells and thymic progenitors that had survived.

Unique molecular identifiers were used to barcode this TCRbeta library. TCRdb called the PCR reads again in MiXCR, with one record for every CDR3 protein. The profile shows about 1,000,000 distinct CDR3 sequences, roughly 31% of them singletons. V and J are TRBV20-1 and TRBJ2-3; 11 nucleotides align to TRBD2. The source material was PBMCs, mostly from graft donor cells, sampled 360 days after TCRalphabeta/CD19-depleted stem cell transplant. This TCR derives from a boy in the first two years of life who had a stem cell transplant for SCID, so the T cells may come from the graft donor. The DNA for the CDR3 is TGCAGTGCTAGTAAGCCTGGGACTAGCGGCGCAGATACGCAGTATTTT. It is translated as CSASKPGTSGADTQYF.